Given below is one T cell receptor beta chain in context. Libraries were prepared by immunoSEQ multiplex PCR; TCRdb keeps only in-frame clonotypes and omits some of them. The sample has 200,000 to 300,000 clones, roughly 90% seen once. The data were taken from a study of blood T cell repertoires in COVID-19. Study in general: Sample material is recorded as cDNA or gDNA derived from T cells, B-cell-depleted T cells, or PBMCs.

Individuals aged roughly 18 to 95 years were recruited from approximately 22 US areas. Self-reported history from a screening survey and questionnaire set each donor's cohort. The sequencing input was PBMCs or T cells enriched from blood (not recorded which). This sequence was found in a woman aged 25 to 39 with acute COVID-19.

CDR3 sequence reads: CASSPMLAGETYEQYF. The CDR3 nucleotides read TGTGCCAGCAGCCCGATGCTAGCGGGGGAGACCTACGAGCAGTACTTC. This chain links TRBV28 with TRBJ2-7; 10 bases are a match to TRBD2. V was pared by 6 bases and J by 2 bases, with 10 bases of the junction left unmatched. The germline gives CDR1 MDHEN, CDR2 SYDVKM. The CDR3 spans 16 residues.